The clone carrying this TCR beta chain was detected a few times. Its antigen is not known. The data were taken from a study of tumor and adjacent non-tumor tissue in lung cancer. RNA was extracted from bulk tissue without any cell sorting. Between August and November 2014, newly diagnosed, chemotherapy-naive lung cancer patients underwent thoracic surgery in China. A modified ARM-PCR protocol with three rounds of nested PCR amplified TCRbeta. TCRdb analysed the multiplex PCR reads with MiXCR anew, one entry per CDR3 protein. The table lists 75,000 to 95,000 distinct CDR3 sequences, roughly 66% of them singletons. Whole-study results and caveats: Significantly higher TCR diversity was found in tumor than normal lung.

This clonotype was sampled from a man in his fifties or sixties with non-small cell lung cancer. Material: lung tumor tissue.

The CDR3 sequence: CASSERGGPGAQYF. CDR3 bases: TGTGCCAGCAGTGAAAGGGGCGGCCCGGGGGCCCAGTACTTC. J is TRBJ2-5 and V is TRBV2; D perhaps matches TRBD2 (6 bases). The V end lost 2 bases, the J end lost 9 bases, and 16 bases lay between the germline ends. The germline V gene has CDR1 SNHLY and CDR2 FYNNEI. This CDR3 comprises 14 residues.